This T cell receptor beta chain was identified in a study of blood T cell repertoires in COVID-19. The CDR3 spans 12 residues. Germline CDR1 reads MDHEN; CDR2 reads SYDVKM. V lost 3 bases, J lost 9 bases, and 9 bases lay in between. The method was immunoSEQ multiplex PCR; TCRdb's version includes in-frame clones alone and lacks a portion of them. The table lists 230,000 or so clones, roughly 87% of them singletons, with 1.9% in the top ten. The receptor was isolated from a man aged 35 to 55 with active or convalescent COVID-19. Sequenced sample: peripheral blood. This chain links TRBV28 with TRBJ1-5, with TRBD1 as a possible D gene (5 bases). In nucleotides, the CDR3 is TGTGCCAGCAGTTTCGGCGGGGGGCCCCAGCATTTT. Translating gives CASSFGGGPQHF.